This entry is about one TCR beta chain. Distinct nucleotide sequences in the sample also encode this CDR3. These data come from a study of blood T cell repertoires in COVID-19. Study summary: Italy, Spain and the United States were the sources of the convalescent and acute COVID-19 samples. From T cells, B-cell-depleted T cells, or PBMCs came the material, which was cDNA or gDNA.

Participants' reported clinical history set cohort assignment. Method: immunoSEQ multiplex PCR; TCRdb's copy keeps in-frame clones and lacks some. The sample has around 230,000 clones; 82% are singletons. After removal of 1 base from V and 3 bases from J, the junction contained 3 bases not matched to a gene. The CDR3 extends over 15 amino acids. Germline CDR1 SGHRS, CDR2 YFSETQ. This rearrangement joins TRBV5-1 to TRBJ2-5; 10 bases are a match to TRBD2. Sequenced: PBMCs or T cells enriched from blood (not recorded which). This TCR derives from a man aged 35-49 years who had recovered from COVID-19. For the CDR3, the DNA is TGCGCCAGCAGCTTGTTCCTAGCGGGAGAAGAGACCCAGTACTTC. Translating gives CASSLFLAGEETQYF.